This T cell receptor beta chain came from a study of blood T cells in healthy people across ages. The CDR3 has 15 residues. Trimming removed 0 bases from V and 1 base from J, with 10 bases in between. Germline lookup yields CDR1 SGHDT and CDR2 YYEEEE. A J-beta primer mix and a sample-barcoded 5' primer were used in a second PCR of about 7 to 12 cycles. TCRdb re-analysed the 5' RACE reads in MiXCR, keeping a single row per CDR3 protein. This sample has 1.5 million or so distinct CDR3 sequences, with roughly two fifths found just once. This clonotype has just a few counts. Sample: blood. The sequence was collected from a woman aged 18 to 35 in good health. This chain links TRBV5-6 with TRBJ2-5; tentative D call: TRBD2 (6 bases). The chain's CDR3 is CASSLVGTLQETQYF. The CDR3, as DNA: TGTGCCAGCAGCTTGGTAGGGACTCTCCAAGAGACCCAGTACTTC.